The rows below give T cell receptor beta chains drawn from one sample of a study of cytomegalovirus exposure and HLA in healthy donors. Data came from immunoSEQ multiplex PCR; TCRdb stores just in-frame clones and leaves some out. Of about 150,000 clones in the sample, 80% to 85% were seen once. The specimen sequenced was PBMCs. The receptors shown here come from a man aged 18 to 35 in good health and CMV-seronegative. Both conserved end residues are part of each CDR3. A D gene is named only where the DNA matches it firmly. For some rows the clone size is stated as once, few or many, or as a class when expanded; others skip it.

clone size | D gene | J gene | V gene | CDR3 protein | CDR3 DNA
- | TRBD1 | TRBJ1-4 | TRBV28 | CASSSGQGSYEKLFF | TGTGCCAGCAGTTCAGGACAGGGGAGCTATGAAAAACTGTTTTTT
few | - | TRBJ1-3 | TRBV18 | CASSQTVDGNTIYF | TGTGCCAGCTCGCAGACAGTGGATGGAAACACCATATATTTT
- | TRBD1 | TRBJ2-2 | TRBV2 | CASSRQGAQSTGELFF | TGTGCCAGCAGCCGACAGGGGGCGCAAAGCACCGGGGAGCTGTTTTTT
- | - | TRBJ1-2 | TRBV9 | CASSVVPGERDGYTF | TGTGCCAGCAGCGTAGTGCCAGGGGAAAGGGATGGCTACACCTTC
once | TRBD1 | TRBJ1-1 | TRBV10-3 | CAISALGQGKTEAFF | TGTGCCATCAGTGCATTGGGACAGGGAAAAACTGAAGCTTTCTTT
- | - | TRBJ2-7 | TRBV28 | CASSPLGSYEQYF | TGTGCCAGCAGTCCTTTAGGGAGCTACGAGCAGTACTTC
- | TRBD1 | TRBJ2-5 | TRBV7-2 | CASSLGQRETQYF | TGTGCCAGCAGCTTGGGACAGAGAGAGACCCAGTACTTC
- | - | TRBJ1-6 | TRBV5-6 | CASSSSPGPYNSPLHF | TGTGCCAGCAGCTCCAGTCCAGGGCCCTATAATTCACCCCTCCACTTT
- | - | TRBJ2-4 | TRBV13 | CASSLVLAKNIQYF | TGTGCCAGCAGCTTAGTACTAGCCAAAAACATTCAGTACTTC
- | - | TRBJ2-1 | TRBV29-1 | CSVEEDSGGSSYNEQFF | TGCAGCGTTGAAGAAGATAGCGGAGGGAGCTCCTACAATGAGCAGTTCTTC
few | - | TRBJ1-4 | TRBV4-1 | CASSQESEEKLFF | TGCGCCAGCAGCCAAGAGAGCGAAGAAAAACTGTTTTTT
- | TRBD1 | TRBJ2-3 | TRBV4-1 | CASSQTNPGQGTDTQYF | TGCGCCAGCAGCCAAACAAATCCGGGACAGGGCACAGATACGCAGTATTTT
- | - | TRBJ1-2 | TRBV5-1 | CASSLDRALVGYTF | TGCGCCAGCAGCTTGGACAGGGCCCTGGTGGGCTACACCTTC
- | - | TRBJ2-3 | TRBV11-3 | CASSPGEGTDTQYF | TGTGCCAGCAGCCCCGGGGAGGGCACAGATACGCAGTATTTT
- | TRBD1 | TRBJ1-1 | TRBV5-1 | CASTGTGGNTEAFF | TGCGCCAGCACCGGAACAGGGGGGAACACTGAAGCTTTCTTT
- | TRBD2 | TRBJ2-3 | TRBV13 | CASSSGTSAGRDTQYF | TGTGCCAGCAGCTCCGGGACTAGCGCGGGACGAGATACGCAGTATTTT
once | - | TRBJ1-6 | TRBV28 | CASSRTLVNSPLHF | TGTGCCAGCAGCCGGACACTCGTTAATTCACCCCTCCACTTT
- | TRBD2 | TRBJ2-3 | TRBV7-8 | CASSSLAGSTDTQYF | TGTGCCAGCAGCTCGCTAGCGGGGAGCACAGATACGCAGTATTTT
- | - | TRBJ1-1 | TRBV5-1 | CASSLDRDSNTEAFF | TGCGCCAGCAGCTTAGACCGGGACTCCAACACTGAAGCTTTCTTT
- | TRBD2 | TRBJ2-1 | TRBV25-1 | CASSDSGRLNNEQFF | TGTGCCAGCAGTGATAGCGGGAGGCTAAACAATGAGCAGTTCTTC
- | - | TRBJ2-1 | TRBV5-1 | CASSLEGEWYNEQFF | TGCGCCAGCAGCTTGGAGGGGGAATGGTACAATGAGCAGTTCTTC
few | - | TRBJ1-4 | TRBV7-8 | CASSALTGRRNEKLFF | TGTGCCAGCAGCGCTTTGACAGGCCGTAGGAATGAAAAACTGTTTTTT
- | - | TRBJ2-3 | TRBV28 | CASSTPASGTDTQYF | TGTGCCAGCAGTACCCCGGCTAGCGGCACAGATACGCAGTATTTT
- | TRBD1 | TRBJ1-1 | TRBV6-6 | CAIPGTGSFSPGEAFF | TGTGCCATCCCCGGGACAGGGTCTTTCTCGCCAGGTGAAGCTTTCTTT
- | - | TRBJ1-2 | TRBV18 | CASSSRGLNYGYTF | TGTGCCAGCTCCTCGCGGGGACTAAACTATGGCTACACCTTC
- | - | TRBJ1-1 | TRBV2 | CASSAGRNTEAFF | TGTGCCAGCAGCGCAGGGCGGAACACTGAAGCTTTCTTT
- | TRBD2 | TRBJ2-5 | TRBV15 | CATSRPLGLAGQETQYF | TGTGCCACCAGCAGACCCCTGGGACTAGCGGGGCAAGAGACCCAGTACTTC
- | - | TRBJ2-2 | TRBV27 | CASSYLRTGQTGELFF | TGTGCCAGCAGTTACCTGAGGACGGGACAAACCGGGGAGCTGTTTTTT
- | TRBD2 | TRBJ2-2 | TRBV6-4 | CASPILAAPGWELFF | TGTGCCAGCCCTATACTAGCGGCCCCGGGCTGGGAGCTGTTTTTT
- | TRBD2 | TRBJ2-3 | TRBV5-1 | CASSLVGVGLAGVRGGTDTQYF | TGCGCCAGCAGCTTGGTAGGAGTAGGCCTAGCGGGAGTACGTGGGGGCACAGATACGCAGTATTTT
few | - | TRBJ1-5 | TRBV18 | CASSRARQGNQPQHF | TGTGCCAGCTCACGAGCTCGACAGGGCAATCAGCCCCAGCATTTT
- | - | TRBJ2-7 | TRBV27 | CASSLFPKTYEQYF | TGTGCCAGCAGTTTATTTCCTAAGACTTACGAGCAGTACTTC
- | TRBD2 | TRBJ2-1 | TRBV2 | CASREGLAGGGGEQFF | TGTGCCAGCAGGGAGGGACTAGCGGGAGGGGGGGGTGAGCAGTTCTTC
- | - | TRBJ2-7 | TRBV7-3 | CASSLSGGAYEQYF | TGTGCCAGCAGCTTGTCCGGGGGTGCCTACGAGCAGTACTTC
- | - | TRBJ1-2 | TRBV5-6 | CASSPGRGTNYGYTF | TGTGCCAGCAGCCCGGGCCGGGGTACTAACTATGGCTACACCTTC
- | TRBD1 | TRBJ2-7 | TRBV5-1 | CASRDRVYEQYF | TGCGCCAGCAGGGACAGGGTTTACGAGCAGTACTTC
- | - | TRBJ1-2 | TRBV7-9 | CASSPGDFYGYTF | TGTGCCAGCAGCCCCGGGGATTTCTATGGCTACACCTTC
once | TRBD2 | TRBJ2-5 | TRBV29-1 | CSVATSGTETQYF | TGCAGCGTGGCGACTAGCGGGACAGAGACCCAGTACTTC
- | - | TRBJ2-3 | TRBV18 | CASSPISGSTDTQYF | TGTGCCAGCTCACCCATTAGCGGAAGCACAGATACGCAGTATTTT
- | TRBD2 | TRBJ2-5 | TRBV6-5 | CASSTPRTSQETQYF | TGTGCCAGCAGTACTCCACGGACTAGCCAAGAGACCCAGTACTTC
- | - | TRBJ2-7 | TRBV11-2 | CASSPPGSYEQYF | TGTGCCAGCAGCCCCCCAGGCTCCTACGAGCAGTACTTC
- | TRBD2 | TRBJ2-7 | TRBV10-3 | CAIRGGLAGTEQYF | TGTGCCATCAGGGGGGGACTAGCGGGGACCGAGCAGTACTTC
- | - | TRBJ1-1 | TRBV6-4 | CASSLTGNTEAFF | TGTGCCAGCAGTTTAACAGGGAACACTGAAGCTTTCTTT
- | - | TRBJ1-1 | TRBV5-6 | CASSSNQGRLNTEAFF | TGTGCCAGCAGCTCCAACCAGGGCCGGTTGAACACTGAAGCTTTCTTT
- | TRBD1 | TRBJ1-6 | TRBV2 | CASSGQGTSPLHF | TGTGCCAGCAGCGGACAGGGGACTTCACCCCTCCACTTT
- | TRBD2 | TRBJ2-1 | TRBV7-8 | CASSSRGGYNYNEQFF | TGTGCCAGCAGCTCCCGGGGGGGTTATAACTACAATGAGCAGTTCTTC
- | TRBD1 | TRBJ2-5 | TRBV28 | CASSGRDREEETQYF | TGTGCCAGCAGTGGCCGGGACAGGGAGGAAGAGACCCAGTACTTC
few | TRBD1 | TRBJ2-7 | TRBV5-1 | CASSLTGEPTYEQYF | TGCGCCAGCAGCTTGACAGGGGAGCCAACCTACGAGCAGTACTTC
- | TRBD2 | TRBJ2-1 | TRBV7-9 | CASSFSSGSSYNEQFF | TGTGCCAGCAGCTTTTCTAGCGGGAGTTCCTACAATGAGCAGTTCTTC
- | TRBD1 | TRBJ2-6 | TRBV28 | CASSLPTGGTGANVLTF | TGTGCCAGCAGTTTACCCACAGGGGGCACCGGGGCCAACGTCCTGACTTTC
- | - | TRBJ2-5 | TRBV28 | CASSFDSQETQYF | TGTGCCAGCAGTTTCGACTCCCAAGAGACCCAGTACTTC
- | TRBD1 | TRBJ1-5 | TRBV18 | CTSSPITGGRQPQHF | TGTACCAGCTCACCAATAACAGGGGGGAGACAGCCCCAGCATTTT
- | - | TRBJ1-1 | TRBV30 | CAWSLTPNTEAFF | TGTGCCTGGAGTCTGACTCCGAACACTGAAGCTTTCTTT
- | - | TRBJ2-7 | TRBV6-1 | CASSEGTPEEQYF | TGTGCCAGCAGTGAGGGCACCCCAGAGGAGCAGTACTTC
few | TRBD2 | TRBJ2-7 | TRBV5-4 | CASRTRRTRDSYEQYF | TGTGCCAGCAGGACACGACGGACTAGGGACTCCTACGAGCAGTACTTC
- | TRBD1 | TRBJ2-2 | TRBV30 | CACRTGWNTGELFF | TGTGCCTGCAGGACAGGATGGAACACCGGGGAGCTGTTTTTT
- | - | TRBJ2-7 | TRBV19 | CASSIVDNSYEQYF | TGTGCCAGTAGTATAGTGGACAACTCCTACGAGCAGTACTTC
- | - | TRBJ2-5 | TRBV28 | CASSLTSWETQYF | TGTGCCAGCAGTTTAACTAGCTGGGAGACCCAGTACTTC
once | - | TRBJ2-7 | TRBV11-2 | CASSVQGSVYEQYF | TGTGCCAGCAGTGTACAGGGTTCAGTCTACGAGCAGTACTTC
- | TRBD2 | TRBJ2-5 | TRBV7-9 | CASSLGLAGVLETQYF | TGTGCCAGCAGCTTAGGACTAGCGGGCGTTCTAGAGACCCAGTACTTC